The rows below give T cell receptor beta chains drawn from one sample of a study of patients and donors after allogeneic stem cell transplantation. TCRdb processed the RT-PCR reads anew with MiXCR; each CDR3 protein has one entry. The data hold approximately 430,000 distinct CDR3 sequences, with approximately 16% observed a single time. The sequenced sample consisted of blood, either unsorted or a sorted T cell fraction (not recorded which). The source of these receptors is a human donor who was either an allogeneic HSCT recipient or a stem cell or donor lymphocyte infusion donor (not recorded which). It is not recorded whose cells these are; they may come from a transplant donor. Each CDR3 is given with its conserved first and last residue. The listing skips clone size in some rows; elsewhere it reads once, few, many or a size class.

TRBV6-2/TRBV6-3,.,CASSGQTEAFF
TRBV7-3,.,CASSFGLAGTGELFF
TRBV10-3,.,CATNPQYAGGNYNEQFF
TRBV6-6,few,CASAGTGIYEQYF
TRBV29-1,many,CSGTGNPSTDTQYF
TRBV7-9,few,CASSLGTSPLHF
TRBV9,.,CARYSSTDTQYF
TRBV5-1,few,CASRLAGGITGELFF
TRBV12-3/TRBV12-4,many,CASTYQGARNTIYF
TRBV12-3/TRBV12-4,.,CASSLDSGDEKLFF
TRBV7-2,once,CASSWLAFLTPYEQYF
TRBV9,.,CASSPLGAGSYNEQFF
TRBV3-1,few,CASSRTLAGGPADTQYF
TRBV5-1,.,CASSGNADSPLHF
TRBV4-3,few,CASSQEGGTGELFF
TRBV4-1,many,CASSQLLKGGEAFF
TRBV20-1,.,CSVAGTEGEKLFF
TRBV7-9,few,CASSFGQGETEAFF
TRBV20-1,.,CSASPQGTEAFF
TRBV12-3/TRBV12-4,few,CASTPRGAGYTF
TRBV27,few,CASSWTAGSYNEQFF
TRBV6-5,.,CASSYTQGAANTGELFF
TRBV28,few,CASSNDWVGGELFF
TRBV6-6,few,CASTRGGDEQFF
TRBV19,.,CASSAGTGSTGELFF
TRBV4-2,few,CASSQGGPNTEAFF